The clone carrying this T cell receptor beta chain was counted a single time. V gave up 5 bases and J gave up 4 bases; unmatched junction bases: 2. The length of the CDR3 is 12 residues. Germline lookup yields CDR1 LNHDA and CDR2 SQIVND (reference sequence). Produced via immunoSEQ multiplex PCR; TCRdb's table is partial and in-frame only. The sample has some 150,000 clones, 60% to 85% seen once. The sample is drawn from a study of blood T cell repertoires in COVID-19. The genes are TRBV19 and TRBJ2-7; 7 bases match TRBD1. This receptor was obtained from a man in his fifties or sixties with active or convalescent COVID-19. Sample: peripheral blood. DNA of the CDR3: TGTGCCAGTAGTTTGGACAGGTACGAGCAGTACTTC. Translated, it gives CASSLDRYEQYF.